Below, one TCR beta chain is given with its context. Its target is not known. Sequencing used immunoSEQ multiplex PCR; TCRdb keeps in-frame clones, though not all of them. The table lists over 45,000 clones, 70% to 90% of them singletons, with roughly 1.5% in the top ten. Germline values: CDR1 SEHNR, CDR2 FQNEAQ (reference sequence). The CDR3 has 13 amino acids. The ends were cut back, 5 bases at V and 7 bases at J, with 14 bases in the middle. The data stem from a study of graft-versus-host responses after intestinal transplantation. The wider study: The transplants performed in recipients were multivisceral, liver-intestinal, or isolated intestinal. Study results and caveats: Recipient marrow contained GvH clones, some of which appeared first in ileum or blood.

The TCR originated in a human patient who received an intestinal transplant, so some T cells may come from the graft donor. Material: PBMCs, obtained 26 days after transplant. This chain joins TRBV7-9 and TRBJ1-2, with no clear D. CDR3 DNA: TGTGCCAGCAGCCCCCCGGGAGGGAGTGGCTACACCTTC. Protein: CASSPPGGSGYTF.